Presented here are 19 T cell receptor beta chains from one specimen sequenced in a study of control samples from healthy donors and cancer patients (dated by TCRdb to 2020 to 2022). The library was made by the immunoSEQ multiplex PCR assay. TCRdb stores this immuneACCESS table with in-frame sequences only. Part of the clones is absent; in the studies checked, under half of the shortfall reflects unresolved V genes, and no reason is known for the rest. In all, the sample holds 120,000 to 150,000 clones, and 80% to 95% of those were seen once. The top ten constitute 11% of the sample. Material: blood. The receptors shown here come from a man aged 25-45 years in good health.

CDR3 sequence: CASRWAGEQFF. The CDR3 bases are TGTGCCAGCCGTTGGGCAGGCGAGCAGTTCTTC. This chain uses TRBV19 with TRBJ2-1; D not resolved. Germline V gene lookup returns CDR1 LNHDA and CDR2 SQIVND (reference sequence). The CDR3 runs 11 residues. V was cut by 9 bases and J by 10 bases, with 13 bases left in between.

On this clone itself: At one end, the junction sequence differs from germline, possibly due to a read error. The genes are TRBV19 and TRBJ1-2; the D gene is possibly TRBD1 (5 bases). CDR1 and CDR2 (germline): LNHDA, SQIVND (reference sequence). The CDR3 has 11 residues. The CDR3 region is CASSIGGRWAF. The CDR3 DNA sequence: TGTGCCAGTAGTATAGGGGGACGATGGGCCTTC. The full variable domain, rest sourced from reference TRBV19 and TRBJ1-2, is DGGITQSPKYLFRKEGQNVTLSCEQNLNHDAMYWYRQDPGQGLRLIYYSQIVNDFQKGDIAEGYSVSREKKESFPLTVTSAQKNPTAFYLCASSIGGRWAFGSGTRLTVV.

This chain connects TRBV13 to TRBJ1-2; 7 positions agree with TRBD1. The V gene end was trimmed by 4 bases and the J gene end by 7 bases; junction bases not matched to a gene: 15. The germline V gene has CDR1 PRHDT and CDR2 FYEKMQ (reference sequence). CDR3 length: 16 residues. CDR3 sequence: CASSSRDSQRVSGYTF. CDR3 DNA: TGTGCCAGCAGCTCCCGGGACAGCCAGAGGGTTAGTGGCTACACCTTC.

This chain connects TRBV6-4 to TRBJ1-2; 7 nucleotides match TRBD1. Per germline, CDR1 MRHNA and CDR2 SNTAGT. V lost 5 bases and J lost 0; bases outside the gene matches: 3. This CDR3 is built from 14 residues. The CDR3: CASSPGTANYGYTF. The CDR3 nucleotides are TGTGCCAGCAGTCCTGGGACAGCTAACTATGGCTACACCTTC.

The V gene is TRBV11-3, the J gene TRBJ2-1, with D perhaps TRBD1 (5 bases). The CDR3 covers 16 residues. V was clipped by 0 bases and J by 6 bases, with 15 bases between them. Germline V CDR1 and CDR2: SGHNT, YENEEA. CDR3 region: CASSLDFQGVGNEQFF. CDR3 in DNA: TGTGCCAGCAGCTTAGATTTCCAAGGGGTTGGCAATGAGCAGTTCTTC.

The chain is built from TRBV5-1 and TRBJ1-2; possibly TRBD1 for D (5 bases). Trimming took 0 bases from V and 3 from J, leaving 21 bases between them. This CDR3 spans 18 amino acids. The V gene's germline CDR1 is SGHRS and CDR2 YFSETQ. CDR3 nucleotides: TGCGCCAGCAGCTTGGACGGGACCTCTCGGGCCCTCGACTATGGCTACACCTTC. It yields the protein CASSLDGTSRALDYGYTF.

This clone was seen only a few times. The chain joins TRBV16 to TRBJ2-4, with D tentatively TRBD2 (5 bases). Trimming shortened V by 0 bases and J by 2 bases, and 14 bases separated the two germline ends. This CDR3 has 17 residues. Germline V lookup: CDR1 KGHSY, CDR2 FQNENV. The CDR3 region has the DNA TGTGCCAGCAGCCAATCGGAAGCGGCCAATACCAAAAACATTCAGTACTTC. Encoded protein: CASSQSEAANTKNIQYF. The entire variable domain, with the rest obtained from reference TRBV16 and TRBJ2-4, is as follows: GEEVAQTPKHLVRGEGQKAKLYCAPIKGHSYVFWYQQVLKNEFKFLISFQNENVFDETGMPKERFSAKCLPNSPCSLEIQATKLEDSAVYFCASSQSEAANTKNIQYFGAGTRLSVL.

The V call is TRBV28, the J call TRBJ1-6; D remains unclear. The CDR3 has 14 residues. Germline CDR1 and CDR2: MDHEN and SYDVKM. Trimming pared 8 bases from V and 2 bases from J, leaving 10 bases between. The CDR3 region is CASGPTTYNSPLHF. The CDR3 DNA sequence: TGTGCCAGCGGCCCAACCACCTATAATTCACCCCTCCACTTT.

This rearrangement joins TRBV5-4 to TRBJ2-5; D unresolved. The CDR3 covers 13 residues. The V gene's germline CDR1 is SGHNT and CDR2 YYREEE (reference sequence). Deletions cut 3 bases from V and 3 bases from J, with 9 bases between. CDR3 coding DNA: TGTGCCAGCAGCTCTCGGACGGAAGAGACCCAGTACTTC. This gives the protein CASSSRTEETQYF.

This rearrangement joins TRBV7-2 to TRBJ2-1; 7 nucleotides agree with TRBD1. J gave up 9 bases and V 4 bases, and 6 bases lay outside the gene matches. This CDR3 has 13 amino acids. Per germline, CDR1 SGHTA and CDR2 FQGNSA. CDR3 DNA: TGTGCCAGCAGCTCGACAGGGTGGTTTGAGCAGTTCTTC. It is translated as CASSSTGWFEQFF.

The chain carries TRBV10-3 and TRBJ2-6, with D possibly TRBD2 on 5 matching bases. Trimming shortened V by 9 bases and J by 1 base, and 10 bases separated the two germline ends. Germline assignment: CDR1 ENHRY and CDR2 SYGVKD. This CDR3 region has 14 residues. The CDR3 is CAITEGSGANVLTF. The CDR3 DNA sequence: TGTGCCATAACCGAGGGATCTGGGGCCAACGTCCTGACTTTC.

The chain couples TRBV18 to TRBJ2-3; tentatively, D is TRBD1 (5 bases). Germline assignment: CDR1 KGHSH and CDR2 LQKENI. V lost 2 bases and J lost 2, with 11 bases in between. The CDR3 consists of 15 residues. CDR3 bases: TGTGCCAGCTCACCAACGCAGGGAACCACAGATACGCAGTATTTT. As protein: CASSPTQGTTDTQYF.

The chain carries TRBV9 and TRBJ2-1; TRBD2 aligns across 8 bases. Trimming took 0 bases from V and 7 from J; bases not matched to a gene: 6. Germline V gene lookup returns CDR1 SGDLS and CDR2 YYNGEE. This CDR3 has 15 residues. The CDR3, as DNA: TGTGCCAGCAGCGTAGACGGGAGGGGTAGGAATGAGCAGTTCTTC. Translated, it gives CASSVDGRGRNEQFF. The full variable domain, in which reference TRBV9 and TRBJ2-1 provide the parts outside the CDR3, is DSGVTQTPKHLITATGQRVTLRCSPRSGDLSVYWYQQSLDQGLQFLIQYYNGEERAKGNILERFSAQQFPDLHSELNLSSLELGDSALYFCASSVDGRGRNEQFFGPGTRLTVL.

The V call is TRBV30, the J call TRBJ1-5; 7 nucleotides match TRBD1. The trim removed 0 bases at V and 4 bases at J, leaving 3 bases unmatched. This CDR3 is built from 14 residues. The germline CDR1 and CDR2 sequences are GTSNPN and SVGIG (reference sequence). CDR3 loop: CAWSVGQINQPQHF. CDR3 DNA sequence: TGTGCCTGGAGTGTGGGACAGATTAATCAGCCCCAGCATTTT. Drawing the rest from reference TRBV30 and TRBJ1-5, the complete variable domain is SQTIHQWPATLVQPVGSPLSLECTVEGTSNPNLYWYRQAAGRGLQLLFYSVGIGQISSEVPQNLSASRPQDRQFILSSKKLLLSDSGFYLCAWSVGQINQPQHFGDGTRLSIL.

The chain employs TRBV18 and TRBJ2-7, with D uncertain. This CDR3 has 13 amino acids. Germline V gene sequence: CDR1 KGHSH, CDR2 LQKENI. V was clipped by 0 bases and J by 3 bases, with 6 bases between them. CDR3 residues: CASSPPSSYEQYF. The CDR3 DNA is TGTGCCAGCTCACCACCTAGCAGCTACGAGCAGTACTTC.

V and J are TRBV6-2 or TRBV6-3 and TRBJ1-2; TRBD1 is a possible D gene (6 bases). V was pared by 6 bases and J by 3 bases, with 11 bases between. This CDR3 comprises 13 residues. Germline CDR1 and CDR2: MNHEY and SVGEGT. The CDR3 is CASSPRGHYGYTF. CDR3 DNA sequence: TGTGCCAGCAGCCCCAGGGGCCACTATGGCTACACCTTC.

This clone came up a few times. The CDR3 reads CASSEEAGGKDEQYF. DNA of the CDR3: TGTGCCAGCAGTGAAGAGGCGGGAGGAAAGGACGAGCAGTACTTC. The chain joins TRBV6-1 to TRBJ2-7, with 8 bases lining up with TRBD2. Germline assignment: CDR1 MNHNS and CDR2 SASEGT. J was trimmed by 5 bases and V by 1 base; bases with no gene match: 7. CDR3 size: 15 residues.

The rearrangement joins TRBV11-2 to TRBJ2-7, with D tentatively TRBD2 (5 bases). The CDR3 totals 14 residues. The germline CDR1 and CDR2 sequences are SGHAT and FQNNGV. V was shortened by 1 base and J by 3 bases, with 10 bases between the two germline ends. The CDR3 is CASSLVGGLYEQYF. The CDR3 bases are TGTGCCAGCAGCTTAGTAGGCGGACTCTACGAGCAGTACTTC.

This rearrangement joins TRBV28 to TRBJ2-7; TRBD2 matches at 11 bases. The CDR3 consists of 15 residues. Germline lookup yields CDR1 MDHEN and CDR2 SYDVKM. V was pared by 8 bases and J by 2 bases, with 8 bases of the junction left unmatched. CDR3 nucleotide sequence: TGTGCCAGCGGGTTAGCGGGAGGGATTACCTACGAGCAGTACTTC. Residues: CASGLAGGITYEQYF.